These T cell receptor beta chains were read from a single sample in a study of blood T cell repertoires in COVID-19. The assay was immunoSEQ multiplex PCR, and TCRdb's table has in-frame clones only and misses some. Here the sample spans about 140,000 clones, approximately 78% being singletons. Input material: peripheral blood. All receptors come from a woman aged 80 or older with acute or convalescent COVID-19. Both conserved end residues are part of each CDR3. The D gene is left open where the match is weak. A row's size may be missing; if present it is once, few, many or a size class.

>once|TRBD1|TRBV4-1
CASSQTTGQGGGYTF
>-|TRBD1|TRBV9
CASSVVGGPGQLVEAFF
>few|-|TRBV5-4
CASSLVRGSGANVLTF
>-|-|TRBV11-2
CASSPRWGPNTEAFF
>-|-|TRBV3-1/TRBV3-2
CASSSVSSSYEQYF
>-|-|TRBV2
CASSWRTEAFF
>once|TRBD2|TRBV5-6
CASGAGAGTGELFF
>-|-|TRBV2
CASRERTDTQYF
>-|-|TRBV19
CASSRGQETQYF
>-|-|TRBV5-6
CASSLGRGTYQSGNQPQHF
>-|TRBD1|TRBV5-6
CASSLGTDYSPLHF
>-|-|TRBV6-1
CASSEMQIEAFF
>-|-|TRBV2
CASSGFGGTEAFF
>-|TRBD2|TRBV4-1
CASSQQLAGAYEQYF
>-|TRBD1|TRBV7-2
CASSLVADRNQPQHF
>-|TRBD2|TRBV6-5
CASSSGLAGSLEYF
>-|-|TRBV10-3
CAISGGPINTGELFF
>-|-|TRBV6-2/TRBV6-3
CASSYWWRLESTGELFF
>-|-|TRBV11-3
CASVASQNSPLHF
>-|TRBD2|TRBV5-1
CASSQILAGGSYEQYF
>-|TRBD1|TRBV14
CASSQGLTGGTEETQYF
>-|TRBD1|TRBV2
CASRGQGGLSPLHF
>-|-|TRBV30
CAWSVRGLAQYF
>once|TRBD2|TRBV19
CASSRRGVLAGGQETQYF
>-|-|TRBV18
CASSPIGTSLYNSPLHF
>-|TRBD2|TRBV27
CASSQSPPGLAGSGEQYF
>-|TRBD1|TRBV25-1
CASKSTGAYNEQFF
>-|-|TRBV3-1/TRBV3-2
CASSRTAPRPGYTF
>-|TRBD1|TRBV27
CASSLAGGFLDGYTF
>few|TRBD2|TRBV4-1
CASSQEGLAGGIEQFF
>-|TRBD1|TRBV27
CASSKTSGTGVSEQFF
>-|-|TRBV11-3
CASTIGVRNSPLHF
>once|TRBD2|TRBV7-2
CASSRVSGAGPGEQFF
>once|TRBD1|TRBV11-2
CASSLDPLTGGYGYTF
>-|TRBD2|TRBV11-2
CASTRLAGLTDTQYF
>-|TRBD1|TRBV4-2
CASSQRSGQGTSSYNSPLHF
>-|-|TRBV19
CASTVAWGPGRTDTQYF
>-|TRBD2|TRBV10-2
CASSDRLAGVETQYF
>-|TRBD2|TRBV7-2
CASSFGPSGGAQETQYF
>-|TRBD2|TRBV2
CASSVLAGVEQFF
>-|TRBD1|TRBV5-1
CASSAAGGEKLFF
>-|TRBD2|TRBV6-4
CASSAASGGAFEQFF
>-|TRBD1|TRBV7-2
CASSSGTALNEQFF
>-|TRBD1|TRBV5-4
CASSRDRETPPLHF
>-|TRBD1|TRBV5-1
CASSLEGQGETEAFF
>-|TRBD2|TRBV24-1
CATSPAKRGAGDHYEQYF
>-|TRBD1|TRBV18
CASSQGQGHAGNTIYF
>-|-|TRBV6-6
CASSYYRPGDYEQYF
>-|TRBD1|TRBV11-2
CASSLGGRGPTDTQYF
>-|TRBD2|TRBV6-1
CASSESLAGGQEQYF
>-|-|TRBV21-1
CASSMGDRASSNQPQHF
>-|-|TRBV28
CASSSGGRQSPLHF
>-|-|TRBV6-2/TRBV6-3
CASSATPDGGYSNQPQHF
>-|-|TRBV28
CASSFHDDRNLQETQYF
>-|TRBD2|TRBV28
CASMGGLGGETQYF